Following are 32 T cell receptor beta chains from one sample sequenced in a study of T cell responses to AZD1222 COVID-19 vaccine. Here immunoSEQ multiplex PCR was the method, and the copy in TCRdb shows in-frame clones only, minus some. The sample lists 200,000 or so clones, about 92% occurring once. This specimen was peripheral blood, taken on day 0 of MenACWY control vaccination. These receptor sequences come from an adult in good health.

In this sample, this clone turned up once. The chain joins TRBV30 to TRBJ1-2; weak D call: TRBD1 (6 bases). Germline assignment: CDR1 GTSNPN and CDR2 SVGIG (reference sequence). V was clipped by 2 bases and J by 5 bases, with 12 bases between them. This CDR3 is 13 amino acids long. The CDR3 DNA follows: TGTGCCTGGAGTTACCAACAGGGTTATGGCTACACCTTC. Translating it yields CAWSYQQGYGYTF.

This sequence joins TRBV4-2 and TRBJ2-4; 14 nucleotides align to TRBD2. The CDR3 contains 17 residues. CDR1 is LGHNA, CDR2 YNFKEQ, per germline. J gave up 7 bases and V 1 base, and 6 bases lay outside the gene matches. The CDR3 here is CASSQAKGLAGENIQYF. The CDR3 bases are TGTGCCAGCAGCCAAGCCAAGGGACTAGCGGGGGAGAACATTCAGTACTTC.

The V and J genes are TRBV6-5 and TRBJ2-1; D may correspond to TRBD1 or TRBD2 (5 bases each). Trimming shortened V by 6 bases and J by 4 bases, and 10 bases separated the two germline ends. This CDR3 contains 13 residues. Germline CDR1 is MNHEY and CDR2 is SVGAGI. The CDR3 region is CASRGDAYNEQFF. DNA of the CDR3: TGTGCCAGCAGGGGGGACGCTTACAATGAGCAGTTCTTC.

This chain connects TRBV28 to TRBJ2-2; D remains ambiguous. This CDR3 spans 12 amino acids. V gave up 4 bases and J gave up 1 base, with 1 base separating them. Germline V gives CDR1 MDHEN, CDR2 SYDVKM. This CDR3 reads CASSWNTGELFF. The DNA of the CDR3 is TGTGCCAGCAGTTGGAACACCGGGGAGCTGTTTTTT.

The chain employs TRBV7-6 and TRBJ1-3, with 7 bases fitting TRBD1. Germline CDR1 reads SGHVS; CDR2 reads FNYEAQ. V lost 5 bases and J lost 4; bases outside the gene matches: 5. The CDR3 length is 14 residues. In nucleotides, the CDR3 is TGTGCCAGCAGCCCGACAGGGCCAGGAAACACCATATATTTT. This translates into CASSPTGPGNTIYF.

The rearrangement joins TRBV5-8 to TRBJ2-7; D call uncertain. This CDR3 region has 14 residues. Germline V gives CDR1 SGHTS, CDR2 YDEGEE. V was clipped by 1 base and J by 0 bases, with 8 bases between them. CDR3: CASSLSPTSYEQYF. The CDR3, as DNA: TGTGCCAGCAGCTTGAGCCCAACCTCCTACGAGCAGTACTTC. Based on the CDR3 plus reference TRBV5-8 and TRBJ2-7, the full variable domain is EAGVTQSPTHLIKTRGQQATLRCSPISGHTSVYWYQQALGLGLQFLLWYDEGEERNRGNFPPRFSGRQFPNYSSELNVNALELEDSALYLCASSLSPTSYEQYFGPGTRLTVT.

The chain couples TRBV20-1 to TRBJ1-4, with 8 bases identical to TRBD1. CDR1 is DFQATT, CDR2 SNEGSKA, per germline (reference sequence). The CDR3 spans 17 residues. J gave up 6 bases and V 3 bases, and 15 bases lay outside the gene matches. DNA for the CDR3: TGCAGTGCTAGTACTGGACAGGGCGGGGGTCACCATGAAAAACTGTTTTTT. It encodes CSASTGQGGGHHEKLFF.

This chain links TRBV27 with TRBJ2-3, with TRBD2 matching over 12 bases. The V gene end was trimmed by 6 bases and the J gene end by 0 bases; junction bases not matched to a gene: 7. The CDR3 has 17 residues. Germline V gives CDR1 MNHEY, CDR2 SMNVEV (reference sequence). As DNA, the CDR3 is TGTGCCAGCAGCTCATTGGGACTAGCGGGCAGCACAGATACGCAGTATTTT. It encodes CASSSLGLAGSTDTQYF.

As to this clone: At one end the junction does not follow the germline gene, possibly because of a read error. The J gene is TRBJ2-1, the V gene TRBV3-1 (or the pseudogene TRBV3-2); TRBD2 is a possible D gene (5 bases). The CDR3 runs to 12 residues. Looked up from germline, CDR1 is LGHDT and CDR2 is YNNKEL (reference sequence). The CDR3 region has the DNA TGTGCCAGCAGCCTCCTTGCCGGGATCTGCCTCTTC. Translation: CASSLLAGICLF.

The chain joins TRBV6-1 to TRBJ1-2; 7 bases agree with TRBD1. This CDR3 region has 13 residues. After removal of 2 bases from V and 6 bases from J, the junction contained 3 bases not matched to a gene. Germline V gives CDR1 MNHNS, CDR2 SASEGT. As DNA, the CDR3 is TGTGCCAGCAGTGAATTCAGGGGGGATGGCTACACCTTC. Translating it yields CASSEFRGDGYTF.

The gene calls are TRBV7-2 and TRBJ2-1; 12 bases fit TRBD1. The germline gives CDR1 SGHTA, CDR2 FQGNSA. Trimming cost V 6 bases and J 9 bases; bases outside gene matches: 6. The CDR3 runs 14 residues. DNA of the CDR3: TGTGCCAGCAGGCCGGGACAGGGGGCATTTGAGCAGTTCTTC. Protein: CASRPGQGAFEQFF.

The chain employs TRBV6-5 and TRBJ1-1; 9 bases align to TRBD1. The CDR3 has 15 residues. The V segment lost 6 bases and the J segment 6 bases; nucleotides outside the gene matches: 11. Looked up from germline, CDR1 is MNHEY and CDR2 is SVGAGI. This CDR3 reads CASRTVPGQGPEAFF. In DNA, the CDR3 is TGTGCCAGCAGGACTGTCCCGGGACAGGGACCTGAAGCTTTCTTT.

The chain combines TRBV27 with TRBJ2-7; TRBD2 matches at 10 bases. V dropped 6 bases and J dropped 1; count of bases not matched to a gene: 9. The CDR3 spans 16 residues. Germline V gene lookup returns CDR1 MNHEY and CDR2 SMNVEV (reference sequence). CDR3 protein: CASRSILAGASYEQYF. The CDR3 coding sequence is TGTGCCAGCAGATCCATTCTAGCGGGGGCGTCCTACGAGCAGTACTTC.

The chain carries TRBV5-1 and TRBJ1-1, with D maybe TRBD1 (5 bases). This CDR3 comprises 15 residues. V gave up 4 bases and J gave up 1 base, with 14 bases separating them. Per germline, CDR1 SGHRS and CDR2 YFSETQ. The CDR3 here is CASSHVGAGNTEAFF. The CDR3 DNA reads TGCGCCAGCAGCCACGTAGGGGCAGGGAACACTGAAGCTTTCTTT.

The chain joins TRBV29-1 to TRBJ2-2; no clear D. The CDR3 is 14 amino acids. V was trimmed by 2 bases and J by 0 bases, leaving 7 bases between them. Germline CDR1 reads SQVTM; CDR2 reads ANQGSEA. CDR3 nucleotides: TGCAGCGTTGAACGGCCGCCGAACACCGGGGAGCTGTTTTTT. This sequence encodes CSVERPPNTGELFF.

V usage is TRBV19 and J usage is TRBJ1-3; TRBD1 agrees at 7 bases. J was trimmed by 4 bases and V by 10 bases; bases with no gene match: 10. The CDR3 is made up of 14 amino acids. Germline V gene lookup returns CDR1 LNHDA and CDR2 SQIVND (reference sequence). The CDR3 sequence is CATLYRGGGNTIYF. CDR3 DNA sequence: TGTGCCACCCTTTACAGGGGTGGCGGAAACACCATATATTTT.

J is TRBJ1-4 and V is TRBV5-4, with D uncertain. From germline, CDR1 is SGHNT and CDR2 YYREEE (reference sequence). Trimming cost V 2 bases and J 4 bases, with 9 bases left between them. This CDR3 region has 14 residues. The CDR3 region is CASSFGSDNEKLFF. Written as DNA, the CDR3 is TGTGCCAGCAGCTTCGGGTCGGATAATGAAAAACTGTTTTTT.

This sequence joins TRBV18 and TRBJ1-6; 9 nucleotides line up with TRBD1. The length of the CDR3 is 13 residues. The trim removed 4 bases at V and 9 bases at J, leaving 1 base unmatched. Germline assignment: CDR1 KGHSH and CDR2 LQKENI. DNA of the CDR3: TGTGCCAGCTCACAGGACAGGGGTTCACCCCTCCACTTT. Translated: CASSQDRGSPLHF.

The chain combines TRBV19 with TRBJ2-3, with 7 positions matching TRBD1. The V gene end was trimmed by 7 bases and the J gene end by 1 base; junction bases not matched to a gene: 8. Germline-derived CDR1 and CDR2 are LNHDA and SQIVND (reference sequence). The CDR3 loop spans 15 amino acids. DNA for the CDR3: TGTGCCAGTATTCCGAGGGGGCCACGCACAGATACGCAGTATTTT. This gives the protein CASIPRGPRTDTQYF.

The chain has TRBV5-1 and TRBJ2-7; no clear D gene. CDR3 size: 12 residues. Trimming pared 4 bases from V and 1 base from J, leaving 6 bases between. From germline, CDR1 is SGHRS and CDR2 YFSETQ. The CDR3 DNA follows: TGCGCCAGCAGCGCGGAGTCCTACGAGCAGTACTTC. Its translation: CASSAESYEQYF.

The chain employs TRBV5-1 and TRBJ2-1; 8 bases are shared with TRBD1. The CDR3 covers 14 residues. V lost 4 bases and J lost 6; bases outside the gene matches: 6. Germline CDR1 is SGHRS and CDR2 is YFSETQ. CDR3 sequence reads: CASSTGQALNEQFF. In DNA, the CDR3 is TGCGCCAGCAGCACGGGACAGGCGCTCAATGAGCAGTTCTTC.

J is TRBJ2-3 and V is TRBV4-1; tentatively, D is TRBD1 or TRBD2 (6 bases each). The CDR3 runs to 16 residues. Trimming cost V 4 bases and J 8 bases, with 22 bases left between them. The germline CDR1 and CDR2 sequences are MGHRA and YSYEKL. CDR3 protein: CASSPRVSQGGATQYF. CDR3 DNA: TGCGCCAGCAGCCCAAGAGTATCACAGGGAGGAGCTACGCAGTATTTT.

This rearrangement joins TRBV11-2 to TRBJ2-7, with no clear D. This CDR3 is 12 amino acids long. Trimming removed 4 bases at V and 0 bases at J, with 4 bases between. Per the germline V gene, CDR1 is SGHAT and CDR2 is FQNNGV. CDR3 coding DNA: TGTGCCAGCAGCTCCATCTCCTACGAGCAGTACTTC. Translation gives CASSSISYEQYF.

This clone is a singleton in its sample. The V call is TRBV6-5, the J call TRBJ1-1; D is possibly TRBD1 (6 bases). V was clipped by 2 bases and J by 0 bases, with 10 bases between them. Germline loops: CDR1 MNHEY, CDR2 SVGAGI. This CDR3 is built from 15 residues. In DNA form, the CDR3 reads TGTGCCAGCAGTTACGGGGGCGGATTGAACACTGAAGCTTTCTTT. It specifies CASSYGGGLNTEAFF.

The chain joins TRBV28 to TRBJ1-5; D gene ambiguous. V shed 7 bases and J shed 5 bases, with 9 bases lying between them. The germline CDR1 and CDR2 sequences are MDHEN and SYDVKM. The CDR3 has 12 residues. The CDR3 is CASKGPHQPQHF. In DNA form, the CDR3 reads TGTGCCAGCAAAGGTCCCCATCAGCCCCAGCATTTT.

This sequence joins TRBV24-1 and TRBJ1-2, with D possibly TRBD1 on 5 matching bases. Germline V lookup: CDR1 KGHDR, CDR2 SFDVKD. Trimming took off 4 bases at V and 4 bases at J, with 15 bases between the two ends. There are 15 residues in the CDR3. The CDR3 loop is CATSDTGTGAYGYTF. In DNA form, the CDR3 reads TGTGCCACCAGTGACACCGGGACTGGAGCCTATGGCTACACCTTC.

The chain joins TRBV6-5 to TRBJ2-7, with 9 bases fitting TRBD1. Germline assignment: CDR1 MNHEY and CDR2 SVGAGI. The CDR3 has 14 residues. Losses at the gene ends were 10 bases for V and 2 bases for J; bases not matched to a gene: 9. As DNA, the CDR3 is TGTGCCACCCGGACCGGGACAGGGACCTACGAGCAGTACTTC. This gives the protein CATRTGTGTYEQYF.

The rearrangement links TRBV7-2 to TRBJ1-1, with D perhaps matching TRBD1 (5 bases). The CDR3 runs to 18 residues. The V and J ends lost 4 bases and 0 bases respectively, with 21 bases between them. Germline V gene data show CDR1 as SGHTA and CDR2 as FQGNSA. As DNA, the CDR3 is TGTGCCAGCAGCTCACGGGGACTGAGGGCTATCATGAACACTGAAGCTTTCTTT. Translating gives CASSSRGLRAIMNTEAFF.

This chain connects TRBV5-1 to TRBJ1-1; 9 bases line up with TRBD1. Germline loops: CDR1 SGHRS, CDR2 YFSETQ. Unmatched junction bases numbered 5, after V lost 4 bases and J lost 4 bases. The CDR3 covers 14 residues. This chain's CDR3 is CASSAGQGFTEAFF. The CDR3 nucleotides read TGCGCCAGCAGCGCTGGACAGGGGTTCACTGAAGCTTTCTTT.

CDR3 loop: CASSLGYSGANVLTF. The CDR3 nucleotides read TGTGCCAGCAGCTTAGGCTACTCTGGGGCCAACGTCCTGACTTTC. The chain is built from TRBV11-1 and TRBJ2-6; no clear D gene. Per the germline V gene, CDR1 is SGHAT and CDR2 is FQDESV (reference sequence). The CDR3 spans 15 residues. V lost 1 base, J lost 0 bases, and 4 bases lay in between. Variable domain in full (rest from reference TRBV11-1 and TRBJ2-6): EAEVAQSPRYKITEKSQAVAFWCDPISGHATLYWYRQILGQGPELLVQFQDESVVDDSQLPKDRFSAERLKGVDSTLKIQPAELGDSAMYLCASSLGYSGANVLTFGAGSRLTVL.

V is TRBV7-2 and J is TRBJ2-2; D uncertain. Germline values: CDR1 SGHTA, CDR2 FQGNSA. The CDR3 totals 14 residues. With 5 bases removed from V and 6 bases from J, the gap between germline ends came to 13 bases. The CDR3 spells CASSPPQNAGELFF. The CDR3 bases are TGTGCCAGCAGCCCACCACAGAATGCCGGGGAGCTGTTTTTT.

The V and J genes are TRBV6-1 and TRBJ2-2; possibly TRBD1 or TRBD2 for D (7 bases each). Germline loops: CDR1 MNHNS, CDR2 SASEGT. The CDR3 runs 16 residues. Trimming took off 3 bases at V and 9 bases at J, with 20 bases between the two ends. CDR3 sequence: CASSDPGGGKHRELFF. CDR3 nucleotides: TGTGCCAGCAGTGATCCAGGGGGGGGGAAGCACCGGGAGCTGTTTTTT.